Below, 19 T cell receptor beta chains from the same sample are listed, as sequenced in a study of T cell repertoires in cytomegalovirus infection. For these TCRs, the target antigens are not known. One entry per CDR3 protein, called by TCRdb with MiXCR from the reads. The sample records some 310,000 distinct CDR3 sequences, 25% being singletons. The source material was cultured PBMCs, sampled from culture after CMV antigen stimulation. Receptors originate from a human donor in good health (CMV status not recorded). Some clones in this sample may be carry-over from other donors' samples.

This chain connects TRBV2 to TRBJ1-2; D is perhaps TRBD1 (6 bases). The V end lost 1 base, the J end lost 4 bases, and 10 bases lay between the germline ends. This CDR3 has 14 amino acids. Germline V lookup: CDR1 SNHLY, CDR2 FYNNEI. Here the CDR3 reads CASSEGRGFYGYTF. As DNA, the CDR3 is TGTGCCAGCAGTGAAGGCAGGGGCTTCTATGGCTACACCTTC.

The rearrangement links TRBV4-3 to TRBJ2-5; D unresolved. The CDR3 loop spans 15 amino acids. The germline CDR1 and CDR2 sequences are LGHNA and YSLEER. V dropped 1 base and J dropped 9 bases, with 18 bases sitting between them. CDR3 DNA sequence: TGCGCCAGCAGCCAAGTTGGAACCCCGAGGATGGCCCAGTACTTC. It encodes CASSQVGTPRMAQYF.

This clonotype was observed at least ten times. CDR3 bases: TGTGCCAGCAGTGGTGAGAGTTGGGGTTCAGAGACCCAGTACTTC. This codes for CASSGESWGSETQYF. This sequence joins TRBV6-1 and TRBJ2-5; no clear D gene. Trimming took off 4 bases at V and 4 bases at J, with 16 bases between the two ends. The CDR3 contains 15 residues. Germline V CDR1 and CDR2: MNHNS, SASEGT.

This clonotype was counted a few times. V gene TRBV10-3 combines with J gene TRBJ2-1; 9 bases fit TRBD1. Germline V lookup: CDR1 ENHRY, CDR2 SYGVKD. The CDR3 is 18 residues long. Trimming removed 6 bases from V and 5 bases from J; junction bases left unmatched: 17. The CDR3 protein is CAIRTQTSGTGLNNEQFF. Written as DNA, the CDR3 is TGTGCCATCAGAACGCAAACTTCCGGGACAGGGTTGAACAATGAGCAGTTCTTC.

At least ten counts were recorded for this clonotype. The gene calls are TRBV24-1 and TRBJ2-3; D is undetermined. CDR1 is KGHDR, CDR2 SFDVKD, per germline. This CDR3 is built from 13 residues. Trimming removed 4 bases from V and 2 bases from J, with 6 bases in between. CDR3 DNA: TGTGCCACCAGTGACGGTACCACAGATACGCAGTATTTT. It translates to CATSDGTTDTQYF.

This clonotype was observed a handful of times. The chain has TRBV27 and TRBJ1-3; unclear D gene. Germline V gene data show CDR1 as MNHEY and CDR2 as SMNVEV (reference sequence). The CDR3 is 13 residues long. The germline V and J ends were trimmed by 0 bases and 4 bases, with 4 bases remaining between them. The CDR3 loop is CASSLSLGNTIYF. In DNA, the CDR3 is TGTGCCAGCAGTTTATCGTTGGGAAACACCATATATTTT.

The V and J genes are TRBV6-1 and TRBJ1-4; TRBD1 might be the D (5 bases). The CDR3 is 15 residues long. V lost 0 bases and J 7 bases, leaving 12 bases between the germline ends. Germline V gene sequence: CDR1 MNHNS, CDR2 SASEGT. The CDR3 sequence is CASSEAGGRGEKLFF. CDR3 bases: TGTGCCAGCAGTGAAGCTGGGGGGAGGGGTGAAAAACTGTTTTTT.

The V gene is TRBV15, the J gene TRBJ2-5; 11 bases map to TRBD2. The CDR3 is 18 residues long. CDR1 and CDR2 (germline): LNHNV, YYDKDF (reference sequence). With V trimmed by 1 base and J by 2 bases, 9 bases remained unmatched. The CDR3, as DNA: TGTGCCACCAGCAGAGGGCTAGCGGGAGGTGGGGGGCAAGAGACCCAGTACTTC. It encodes CATSRGLAGGGGQETQYF.

The CDR3 spells CASSYSGPSGANVLTF. CDR3 nucleotides: TGTGCCAGCAGTTACTCTGGGCCATCTGGGGCCAACGTCCTGACTTTC. The J gene is TRBJ2-6, the V gene TRBV6-6; the D is unclear. The CDR3 has 16 amino acids. Germline V lookup: CDR1 MNHNY, CDR2 SVGAGI (reference sequence). The ends were cut back, 0 bases at V and 1 base at J, with 7 bases in the middle.

This clonotype appeared once. The chain couples TRBV12-3 or TRBV12-4 to TRBJ2-6; D might be TRBD1 or TRBD2, each matching 5 bases. The CDR3 runs to 14 residues. The V end lost 5 bases, the J end lost 1 base, and 6 bases lay between the germline ends. The CDR3 sequence is CASSGGSGANVLTF. The CDR3 DNA sequence: TGTGCCAGCAGTGGGGGTTCTGGGGCCAACGTCCTGACTTTC.

The chain uses TRBV11-2 and TRBJ2-4; D is unresolved. CDR3 length: 13 residues. V was trimmed by 2 bases and J by 4 bases, leaving 6 bases between them. Germline assignment: CDR1 SGHAT and CDR2 FQNNGV. CDR3 sequence: CASSLLLKNIQYF. The DNA for the CDR3 is TGTGCCAGCAGCTTACTCCTAAAAAACATTCAGTACTTC. Based on the CDR3 plus reference TRBV11-2 and TRBJ2-4, the full variable domain is EAGVAQSPRYKIIEKRQSVAFWCNPISGHATLYWYQQILGQGPKLLIQFQNNGVVDDSQLPKDRFSAERLKGVDSTLKIQPAKLEDSAVYLCASSLLLKNIQYFGAGTRLSVL.

In this sample, this clonotype turned up a few times. The chain carries TRBV5-1 and TRBJ1-1, with TRBD1 matching 9 bases. Trimming took 4 bases from V and 4 from J; bases not matched to a gene: 2. The CDR3 loop spans 13 amino acids. Germline CDR1 reads SGHRS; CDR2 reads YFSETQ. The CDR3 protein is CASSTGQGTEAFF. The CDR3 region has the DNA TGCGCCAGCAGCACGGGACAGGGCACTGAAGCTTTCTTT.

The chain employs TRBV7-2 and TRBJ1-5, with TRBD1 identical over 9 bases. The trim removed 5 bases at V and 5 bases at J, leaving 4 bases unmatched. The CDR3 consists of 14 residues. Germline V gene lookup returns CDR1 SGHTA and CDR2 FQGNSA. Here the CDR3 reads CASSPWTGDQPQHF. The CDR3 nucleotides are TGTGCCAGCAGCCCTTGGACAGGGGATCAGCCCCAGCATTTT.

This sequence joins TRBV5-4 and TRBJ2-4; 9 nucleotides line up with TRBD2. CDR3 length: 15 amino acids. After removal of 4 bases from V and 6 bases from J, the junction contained 8 bases not matched to a gene. The V gene's germline CDR1 is SGHNT and CDR2 YYREEE (reference sequence). CDR3 nucleotides: TGTGCCAGCAGCCCGCGGCGGGAGGGCCTAAACATTCAGTACTTC. Translated: CASSPRREGLNIQYF.

The chain recombines TRBV5-4 with TRBJ2-1; 11 bases map to TRBD2. Germline CDR1 SGHNT, CDR2 YYREEE (reference sequence). CDR3 length equals 16 residues. Unmatched junction bases numbered 7, after V lost 3 bases and J lost 5 bases. In DNA form, the CDR3 reads TGTGCCAGCAGCTCCGGGACTAGCGGCCATAACAATGAGCAGTTCTTC. Protein: CASSSGTSGHNNEQFF.

The chain is built from TRBV28 and TRBJ1-1; D is perhaps TRBD1 (5 bases). The V end lost 6 bases, the J end lost 9 bases, and 23 bases lay between the germline ends. The CDR3 contains 15 residues. Per the germline V gene, CDR1 is MDHEN and CDR2 is SYDVKM. The CDR3 nucleotides are TGTGCCAGCAGACCTAACTTGACAGTCGGGGGAAAAGCTTTCTTT. It yields the protein CASRPNLTVGGKAFF.

The table lists this clonotype with a count of one. The chain employs TRBV18 and TRBJ2-7, with a possible D match to TRBD1 (6 bases). V lost 3 bases to trimming and J lost 7 bases, with 16 bases between them. The germline CDR1 and CDR2 sequences are KGHSH and LQKENI. The CDR3 totals 14 residues. CDR3 nucleotide sequence: TGTGCCAGCTCACCCGGACCGGGACAAGGAGAGCAGTACTTC. Translating gives CASSPGPGQGEQYF.

This clonotype occurred a few times. The V call is TRBV7-2, the J call TRBJ2-1; TRBD2 matches at 15 bases. The junction had 5 bases not matched to a gene; V was cut back by 1 base and J by 7 bases. Germline-derived CDR1 and CDR2 are SGHTA and FQGNSA. This CDR3 spans 17 amino acids. The CDR3 DNA follows: TGTGCCAGCAGCTTAGTGGGACTAGCGGGAGGAAGGAATGAGCAGTTCTTC. Its protein product is CASSLVGLAGGRNEQFF.

This chain joins TRBV29-1 and TRBJ2-1, with 9 bases that match TRBD1. This CDR3 region has 18 residues. Germline V gene sequence: CDR1 SQVTM, CDR2 ANQGSEA. The trim removed 3 bases at V and 7 bases at J, leaving 19 bases unmatched. The CDR3 bases are TGCAGCGTTGATGGGCTGGTGGGACAGGGTGTAATGTTGAATGAGCAGTTCTTC. Protein product: CSVDGLVGQGVMLNEQFF.